The entry that follows covers one T cell receptor beta chain sequence. The sample originates from a study of T cells in tuberculosis. Whole-study context: IGRA-negative adolescents, IGRA-positive adolescents with latent tuberculosis and adults with active tuberculosis formed this South African cohort.

Measured with immunoSEQ multiplex PCR; TCRdb has only the in-frame clones, and not every one. Of 7,500 to 8,500 clones listed, about 95% are singletons. Confirmation came from sputum smear and/or culture positivity for M. tuberculosis. Sequences were obtained from PBMCs. This TCR was sampled from an adult with tuberculosis.

The CDR3 DNA reads as TGTGCCAGCGGACTAGCGAAAGAGACCCAGTACTTC. Protein product: CASGLAKETQYF. This chain uses TRBV28 with TRBJ2-5; 9 bases agree with TRBD2. V gave up 8 bases and J gave up 3 bases; unmatched junction bases: 1. Germline CDR1 reads MDHEN; CDR2 reads SYDVKM. The CDR3 sequence is 12 residues long.